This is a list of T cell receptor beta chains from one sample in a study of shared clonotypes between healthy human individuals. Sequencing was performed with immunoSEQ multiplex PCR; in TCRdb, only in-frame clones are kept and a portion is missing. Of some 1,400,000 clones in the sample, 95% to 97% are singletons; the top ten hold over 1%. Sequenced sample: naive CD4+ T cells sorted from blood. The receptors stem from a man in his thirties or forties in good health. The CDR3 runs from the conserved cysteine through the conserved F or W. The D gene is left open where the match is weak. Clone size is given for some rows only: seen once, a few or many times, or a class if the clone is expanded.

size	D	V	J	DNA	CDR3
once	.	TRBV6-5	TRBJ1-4	TGTGCCAGCAGTTATCAGGGAGGGGACACTAATGAAAAACTGTTTTTT	CASSYQGGDTNEKLFF
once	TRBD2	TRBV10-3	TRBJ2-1	TGTGCCATCAGTGAGACTAGCGGGGCCCGCAATGAGCAGTTCTTC	CAISETSGARNEQFF
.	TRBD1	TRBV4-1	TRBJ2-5	TGCGCCAGCAGCCAGACAGGGTACCAAGAGACCCAGTACTTC	CASSQTGYQETQYF
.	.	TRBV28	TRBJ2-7	TGTGCCAGCAGCAGATCGGCCCAGGGGAGGGGACACGAGCAGTACTTC	CASSRSAQGRGHEQYF
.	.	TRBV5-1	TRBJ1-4	TGCGCCAGCAGCTGGGGCCGCCCTGAAAAACTGTTTTTT	CASSWGRPEKLFF
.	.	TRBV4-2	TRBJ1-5	TGTGCCAGCAGCCAAGCGGACAGATACAATCAGCCCCAGCATTTT	CASSQADRYNQPQHF
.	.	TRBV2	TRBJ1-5	TGTGCCAGCAGTGAAGCGCTTCGGCAGCCCCAGCATTTT	CASSEALRQPQHF
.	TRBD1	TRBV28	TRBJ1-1	TGTGCCAGCAGCGGACAGGGCCCGGGCACTGAAGCTTTCTTT	CASSGQGPGTEAFF
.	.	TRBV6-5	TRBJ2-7	TGTGCCAGCAGTTACTCGACCCCGACCGACGAGCAGTACTTC	CASSYSTPTDEQYF
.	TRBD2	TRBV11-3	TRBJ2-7	TGTGCCAGCAGCTTAGGGGCTAGCGGGATCTACGAGCAGTACTTC	CASSLGASGIYEQYF
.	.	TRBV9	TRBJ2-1	TGTGCCAGCAGCTCCCAGCAAATCTCCTACAATGAGCAGTTCTTC	CASSSQQISYNEQFF
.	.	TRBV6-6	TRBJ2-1	TGTGCCAGCAGAGGACCGCCGTTCAATGAGCAGTTCTTC	CASRGPPFNEQFF
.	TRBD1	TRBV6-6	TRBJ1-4	TGTGCCAGCAGACCTCCGACAGGGACTAATGAAAAACTGTTTTTT	CASRPPTGTNEKLFF
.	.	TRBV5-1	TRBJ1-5	TGCGCCAGCAGCTTGTCGGGGGATCGCAATCAGCCCCAGCATTTT	CASSLSGDRNQPQHF
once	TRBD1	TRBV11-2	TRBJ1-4	TGTGCCAGCAGCTTGGTGCGGGACAGTGACTCGCTTGAAAAACTGTTTTTT	CASSLVRDSDSLEKLFF
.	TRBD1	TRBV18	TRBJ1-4	TGTGCCAGCTCACCTCAGACAGGGGGCGAAGAAAAACTGTTTTTT	CASSPQTGGEEKLFF